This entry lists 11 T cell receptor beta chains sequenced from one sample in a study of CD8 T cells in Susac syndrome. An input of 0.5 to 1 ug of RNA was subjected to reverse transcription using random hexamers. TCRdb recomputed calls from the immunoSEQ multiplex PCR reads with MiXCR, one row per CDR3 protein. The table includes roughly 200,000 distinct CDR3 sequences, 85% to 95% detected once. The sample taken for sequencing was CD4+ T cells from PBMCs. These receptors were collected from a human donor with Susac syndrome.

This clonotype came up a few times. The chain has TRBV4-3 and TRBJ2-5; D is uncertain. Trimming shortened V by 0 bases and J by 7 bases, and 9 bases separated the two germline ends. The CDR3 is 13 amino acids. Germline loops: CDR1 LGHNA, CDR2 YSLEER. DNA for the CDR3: TGCGCCAGCAGCCAAGATACCCGAGGGACCCAGTACTTC. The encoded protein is CASSQDTRGTQYF.

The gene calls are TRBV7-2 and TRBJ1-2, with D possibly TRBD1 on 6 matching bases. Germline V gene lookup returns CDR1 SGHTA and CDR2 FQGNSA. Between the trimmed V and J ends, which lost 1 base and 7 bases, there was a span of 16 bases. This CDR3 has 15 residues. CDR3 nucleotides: TGTGCCAGCAGCTTAGAACGGGGGGCGTTCGGTGGCTACACCTTC. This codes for CASSLERGAFGGYTF.

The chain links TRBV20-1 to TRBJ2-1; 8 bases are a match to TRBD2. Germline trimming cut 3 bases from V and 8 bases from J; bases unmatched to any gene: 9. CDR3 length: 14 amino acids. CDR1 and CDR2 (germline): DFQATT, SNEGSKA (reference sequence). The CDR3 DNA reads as TGCAGTGCTAGTCCGGACGGGAGGGCGCATGAGCAGTTCTTC. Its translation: CSASPDGRAHEQFF.

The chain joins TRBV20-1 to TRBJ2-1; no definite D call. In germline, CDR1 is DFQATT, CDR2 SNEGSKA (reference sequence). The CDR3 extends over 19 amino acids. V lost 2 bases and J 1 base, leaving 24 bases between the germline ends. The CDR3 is CSARFPISLYRKSYNEQFF. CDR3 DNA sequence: TGCAGTGCTAGATTCCCTATCTCTCTTTATCGAAAGTCCTACAATGAGCAGTTCTTC.

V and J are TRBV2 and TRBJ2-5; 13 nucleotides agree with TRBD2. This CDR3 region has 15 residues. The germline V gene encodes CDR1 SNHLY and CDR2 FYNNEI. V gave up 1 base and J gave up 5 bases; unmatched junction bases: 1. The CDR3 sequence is CASSEGTSGSETQYF. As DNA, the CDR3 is TGTGCCAGCAGTGAAGGGACTAGCGGGAGCGAGACCCAGTACTTC.

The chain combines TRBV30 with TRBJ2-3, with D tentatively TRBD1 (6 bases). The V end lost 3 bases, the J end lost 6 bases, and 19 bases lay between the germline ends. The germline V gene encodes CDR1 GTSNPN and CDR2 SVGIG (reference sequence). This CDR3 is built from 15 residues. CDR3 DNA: TGTGCCTGGAGGAGCGACAGGTCGTTGGTGGATACGCAGTATTTT. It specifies CAWRSDRSLVDTQYF.

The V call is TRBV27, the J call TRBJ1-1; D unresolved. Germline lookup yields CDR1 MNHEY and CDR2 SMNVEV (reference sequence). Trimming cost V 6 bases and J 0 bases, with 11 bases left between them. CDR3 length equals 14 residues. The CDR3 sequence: CASRRGTVNTEAFF. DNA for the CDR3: TGTGCCAGCAGACGGGGAACGGTGAACACTGAAGCTTTCTTT.

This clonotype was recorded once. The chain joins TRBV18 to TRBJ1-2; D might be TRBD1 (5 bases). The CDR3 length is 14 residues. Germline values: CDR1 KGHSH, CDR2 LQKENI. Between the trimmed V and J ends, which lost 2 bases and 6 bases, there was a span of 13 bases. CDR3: CASSPGGIGDGYTF. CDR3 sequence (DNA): TGTGCCAGCTCACCAGGGGGAATCGGGGATGGCTACACCTTC.

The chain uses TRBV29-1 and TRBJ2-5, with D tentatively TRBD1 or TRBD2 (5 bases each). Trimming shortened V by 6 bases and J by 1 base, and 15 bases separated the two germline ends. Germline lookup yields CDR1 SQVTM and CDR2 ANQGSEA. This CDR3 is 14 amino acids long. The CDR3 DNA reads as TGCAGCGTGAGCCTTGGGGGTCCCCAAGAGACCCAGTACTTC. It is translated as CSVSLGGPQETQYF.

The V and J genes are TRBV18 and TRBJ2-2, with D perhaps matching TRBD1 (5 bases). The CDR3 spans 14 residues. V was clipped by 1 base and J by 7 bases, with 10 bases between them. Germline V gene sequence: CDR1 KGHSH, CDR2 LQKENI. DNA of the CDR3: TGTGCCAGCTCACCACTCAGGGATAACGGGGAGCTGTTTTTT. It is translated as CASSPLRDNGELFF.

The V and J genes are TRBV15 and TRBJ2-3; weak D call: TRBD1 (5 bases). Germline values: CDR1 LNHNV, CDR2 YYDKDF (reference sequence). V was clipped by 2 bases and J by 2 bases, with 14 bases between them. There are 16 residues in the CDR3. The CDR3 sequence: CATSRRGAYLTDTQYF. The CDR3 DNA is TGTGCCACCAGCAGAAGGGGCGCCTACCTCACAGATACGCAGTATTTT.